The rows below give T cell receptor beta chains drawn from one sample of a study of blood T cell repertoires in COVID-19. Libraries were prepared by immunoSEQ multiplex PCR; TCRdb keeps only in-frame clonotypes and omits some of them. The sample holds about 74,000 clones, 80% to 90% seen once. Sample: peripheral blood. The receptors shown here come from an older man with acute or convalescent COVID-19. Each CDR3 is given with its conserved first and last residue. D genes are given only for firm matches. The size entry is marked missing in some rows and otherwise reads once, few, many or a size class.

J	V	D	size	CDR3	DNA
TRBJ2-3	TRBV19	-	-	CASSLNSPGTDTQYF	TGTGCCAGTAGTTTAAACAGTCCGGGAACAGATACGCAGTATTTT
TRBJ1-1	TRBV18	-	few	CASSGRILPNTEAFF	TGTGCCAGCTCAGGCCGAATCCTGCCGAACACTGAAGCTTTCTTT
TRBJ1-4	TRBV3-1/TRBV3-2	TRBD1	-	CASSKGQGANEKLFF	TGTGCCAGCAGCAAGGGACAGGGGGCAAACGAAAAACTGTTTTTT
TRBJ1-1	TRBV6-5	TRBD1	-	CASRPPGQGNTEAFF	TGTGCCAGCAGGCCTCCGGGACAGGGGAACACTGAAGCTTTCTTT
TRBJ1-1	TRBV5-1	TRBD1	-	CASSEQGFTEAFF	TGCGCCAGCAGCGAACAGGGGTTCACTGAAGCTTTCTTT
TRBJ1-2	TRBV5-4	TRBD1	once	CASSLAPGQGGYGYTF	TGTGCCAGCAGCTTGGCCCCCGGACAGGGTGGCTATGGCTACACCTTC
TRBJ2-2	TRBV6-5	TRBD2	once	CASRPTGGTGELFF	TGTGCCAGCAGACCGACGGGGGGCACCGGGGAGCTGTTTTTT
TRBJ1-2	TRBV27	TRBD1	-	CASKTGRGAHYGYTF	TGTGCCAGCAAGACAGGGAGAGGGGCCCACTATGGCTACACCTTC
TRBJ1-4	TRBV20-1	-	few	CSARVEEKLFF	TGCAGTGCCAGGGTGGAAGAAAAACTGTTTTTT
TRBJ2-2	TRBV2	TRBD2	once	CASTGGRDTGELFF	TGTGCCAGCACCGGAGGGAGGGACACCGGGGAGCTGTTTTTT
TRBJ1-2	TRBV3-1/TRBV3-2	TRBD1	-	CASSHGTGGGYTF	TGTGCCAGCAGCCATGGGACAGGGGGTGGCTACACCTTC
TRBJ2-1	TRBV9	TRBD2	-	CASSPRLAGGNEQFF	TGTGCCAGCAGCCCCCGACTAGCGGGTGGCAATGAGCAGTTCTTC
TRBJ2-7	TRBV2	TRBD1	once	CASSLQGSPYEQYF	TGTGCCAGCAGCCTACAGGGGTCTCCCTACGAGCAGTACTTC
TRBJ2-3	TRBV7-3	-	-	CASSLFGGFATDTQYF	TGTGCCAGCAGCTTATTCGGGGGTTTTGCCACAGATACGCAGTATTTT
TRBJ2-7	TRBV5-1	TRBD1	-	CASSLGQGAAYEQYF	TGCGCCAGCAGCCTAGGACAGGGGGCGGCCTACGAGCAGTACTTC
TRBJ1-2	TRBV4-3	TRBD1	-	CASSHPAPRGPGYTF	TGCGCCAGCAGCCACCCCGCCCCCAGGGGGCCTGGCTACACCTTC
TRBJ2-7	TRBV6-5	TRBD1	-	CASSYTGQGNYEQYF	TGTGCCAGCAGTTACACCGGACAGGGGAACTACGAGCAGTACTTC
TRBJ2-7	TRBV7-2	-	-	CASSLRGYEQYF	TGTGCCAGCAGCTTAAGGGGGTACGAGCAGTACTTC
TRBJ2-7	TRBV7-8	TRBD1	-	CASSLVWALRGHEQYF	TGTGCCAGCAGCTTAGTGTGGGCACTAAGGGGGCACGAGCAGTACTTC
TRBJ1-1	TRBV7-8	TRBD1	-	CASSPGTGGFF	TGTGCCAGCAGCCCTGGGACAGGGGGTTTCTTT
TRBJ1-4	TRBV11-2	-	-	CASSPGGGLKLFF	TGTGCCAGCAGCCCCGGAGGCGGCCTGAAACTGTTTTTT
TRBJ1-2	TRBV6-5	-	-	CASSLTGYGYTF	TGTGCCAGCAGTTTGACAGGTTATGGCTACACCTTC
TRBJ1-1	TRBV7-2	-	once	CASSLNYRQNEAFF	TGTGCCAGCAGCCTCAACTATAGACAGAACGAAGCTTTCTTT
TRBJ2-1	TRBV9	-	-	CASSTGPGGNEQFF	TGTGCCAGCAGCACGGGACCCGGGGGCAATGAGCAGTTCTTC
TRBJ1-1	TRBV5-1	TRBD1	-	CASSVTGLVSPGSAFF	TGCGCCAGCAGCGTGACAGGGCTGGTGTCACCCGGGTCCGCTTTCTTT